One and the same sample provided the 30 T cell receptor beta chains below, sequenced in a study of identical twins. TCRdb reprocessed the 5' RACE reads via MiXCR and lists one record per CDR3 protein. The sample yields fewer than 800,000 distinct CDR3 sequences, about 7.6% seen once. These same records also appear under a second study, on yellow fever vaccine responses in identical twins.

Input material: PBMCs. The source of these receptors is a woman in her late teens or twenties in good health.

This clonotype was recorded many times. J is TRBJ2-3 and V is TRBV11-2; D gene uncertain. The V gene lost 4 bases and the J gene lost 2 bases, with 4 bases spanning the gap. This CDR3 region has 12 residues. Germline V gene data show CDR1 as SGHAT and CDR2 as FQNNGV. As DNA, the CDR3 is TGTGCCAGCAGCTCCCCCACAGATACGCAGTATTTT. Translating it yields CASSSPTDTQYF. Filled out from reference TRBV11-2 and TRBJ2-3, the complete variable domain reads EAGVAQSPRYKIIEKRQSVAFWCNPISGHATLYWYQQILGQGPKLLIQFQNNGVVDDSQLPKDRFSAERLKGVDSTLKIQPAKLEDSAVYLCASSSPTDTQYFGPGTRLTVL.

This clonotype was seen at least ten times. The chain employs TRBV20-1 and TRBJ1-2, with 8 positions matching TRBD1. V trimming: 0 bases; J trimming: 4 bases; junction bases outside the gene matches: 7. There are 15 residues in the CDR3. Germline assignment: CDR1 DFQATT and CDR2 SNEGSKA (reference sequence). The DNA for the CDR3 is TGCAGTGCTAGAGAAAAAACAGGGGGACCCTATGGCTACACCTTC. Amino acid sequence: CSAREKTGGPYGYTF.

The chain employs TRBV7-9 and TRBJ2-7; 7 positions match TRBD1. This CDR3 is built from 16 residues. Germline V gene sequence: CDR1 SEHNR, CDR2 FQNEAQ (reference sequence). V shed 5 bases, J shed 0 bases, and the junction held 10 bases outside the gene matches. In nucleotides, the CDR3 is TGTGCCAGCAGCAACTTGGAGACAGGGAACTCCTACGAGCAGTACGTC. It translates to CASSNLETGNSYEQYV.

The chain uses TRBV6-4 and TRBJ1-2, with a weak D call TRBD1 (5 bases). Germline CDR1 and CDR2: MRHNA and SNTAGT. The CDR3 runs to 16 residues. V dropped 0 bases and J dropped 3 bases, with 14 bases sitting between them. The CDR3 loop reads CASSDSWQGQHYGYTF. CDR3 nucleotides: TGTGCCAGCAGTGACTCGTGGCAGGGTCAGCACTATGGCTACACCTTC.

The chain combines TRBV5-1 with TRBJ2-7; 8 nucleotides line up with TRBD2. Per germline, CDR1 SGHRS and CDR2 YFSETQ. The CDR3 has 14 residues. Trimming removed 0 bases from V and 6 bases from J; junction bases left unmatched: 5. CDR3 sequence: CASSLELAGSEQYF. For the CDR3, the DNA is TGCGCCAGCAGCTTGGAGCTAGCGGGTTCCGAGCAGTACTTC.

The CDR3 sequence is CASASSLGQGYTF. The CDR3 nucleotides read TGTGCCAGCGCCTCAAGTCTAGGTCAGGGCTACACCTTC. This chain connects TRBV12-3 or TRBV12-4 to TRBJ1-2; D ambiguous. Trimming took 8 bases from V and 8 from J, leaving 18 bases between them. The CDR3 has 13 residues.

This clonotype was seen more than once but under ten times. The rearrangement joins TRBV12-3 or TRBV12-4 to TRBJ2-3; TRBD1 matches at 10 bases. This CDR3 region has 17 residues. Losses at the gene ends were 4 bases for V and 2 bases for J; bases not matched to a gene: 9. CDR3 protein: CASSSWTGGGLTDTQYF. For the CDR3, the DNA is TGTGCCAGCAGTTCTTGGACAGGGGGTGGCCTCACAGATACGCAGTATTTT.

CDR3 in DNA: TGTGCCATCAGAGGCGTCAACAATGAGCAGTTCTTC. As protein: CAIRGVNNEQFF. The chain has TRBV10-3 and TRBJ2-1, with no clear D. V lost 6 bases, J lost 5 bases, and 8 bases lay in between. CDR3 length: 12 residues. Germline CDR1 ENHRY, CDR2 SYGVKD.

This clonotype occurred many times. The CDR3 loop is CASSRMDNEQFF. In DNA form, the CDR3 reads TGCGCCAGCAGCCGCATGGACAATGAGCAGTTCTTC. This chain joins TRBV5-1 and TRBJ2-1; D not certain. Trimming took off 4 bases at V and 5 bases at J, with 7 bases between the two ends. CDR1 is SGHRS, CDR2 YFSETQ, per germline. This CDR3 region has 12 residues.

The chain links TRBV6-1 to TRBJ2-1; D perhaps matches TRBD1 (6 bases). V was clipped by 2 bases and J by 2 bases, with 13 bases between them. The germline V gene encodes CDR1 MNHNS and CDR2 SASEGT. The CDR3 length is 16 residues. CDR3 amino acids: CASSEIGSGAYNEQFF. The CDR3 DNA reads as TGTGCCAGCAGTGAAATCGGGTCAGGGGCCTACAATGAGCAGTTCTTC.

J is TRBJ1-3 and V is TRBV20-1; D uncertain. With 2 bases removed from V and 2 bases from J, the gap between germline ends came to 7 bases. Germline-derived CDR1 and CDR2 are DFQATT and SNEGSKA (reference sequence). This CDR3 spans 13 amino acids. CDR3: CSARREAGNTIYF. CDR3 nucleotide sequence: TGCAGTGCTAGAAGGGAAGCTGGAAACACCATATATTTT.

The rearrangement joins TRBV28 to TRBJ1-1; no definite D call. Germline V lookup: CDR1 MDHEN, CDR2 SYDVKM. The CDR3 has 14 amino acids. The ends were cut back, 2 bases at V and 3 bases at J, with 10 bases in the middle. CDR3 protein: CASSLVPRHTEAFF. CDR3 bases: TGTGCCAGCAGTTTAGTGCCTCGGCACACTGAAGCTTTCTTT.

In this sample, this clonotype turned up a few times. The chain links TRBV29-1 to TRBJ2-5, with TRBD1 identical over 8 bases. Germline assignment: CDR1 SQVTM and CDR2 ANQGSEA. The CDR3 length is 16 residues. J lost 0 bases, V lost 6 bases, and 12 bases had no gene match. The DNA for the CDR3 is TGCAGCGTCGTCCCGGGACAGGTTGGGTACCAAGAGACCCAGTACTTC. It translates to CSVVPGQVGYQETQYF. The whole variable domain, remainder taken from reference TRBV29-1 and TRBJ2-5, is SAVISQKPSRDICQRGTSLTIQCQVDSQVTMMFWYRQQPGQSLTLIATANQGSEATYESGFVIDKFPISRPNLTFSTLTVSNMSPEDSSIYLCSVVPGQVGYQETQYFGPGTRLLVL.

This clonotype was observed a handful of times. This chain links TRBV7-8 with TRBJ1-1; D may be TRBD1 (6 bases). Germline V gene data show CDR1 as SGHVS and CDR2 as FQNEAQ. V lost 0 bases, J lost 7 bases, and 12 bases lay in between. The CDR3 contains 14 residues. CDR3 bases: TGTGCCAGCAGCTTAGCAGGGGGGAGGATTGAAGCTTTCTTT. As protein: CASSLAGGRIEAFF. The whole variable domain, remainder taken from reference TRBV7-8 and TRBJ1-1, is GAGVSQSPRYKVAKRGQDVALRCDPISGHVSLFWYQQALGQGPEFLTYFQNEAQLDKSGLPSDRFFAERPEGSVSTLKIQRTQQEDSAVYLCASSLAGGRIEAFFGQGTRLTVV.

At least ten counts were recorded for this clonotype. This chain joins TRBV5-1 and TRBJ1-1; the match to TRBD1 covers 8 bases. V was clipped by 2 bases and J by 1 base; unmatched bases: 7. CDR3 length: 16 amino acids. Germline CDR1 and CDR2: SGHRS and YFSETQ. The CDR3 bases are TGCGCCAGCAGCTTTACGGACAGGGTGAAGAACACTGAAGCTTTCTTT. Amino acid sequence: CASSFTDRVKNTEAFF.

This clonotype has a handful of counts. V gene TRBV7-9 combines with J gene TRBJ2-4; perhaps D is TRBD1 or TRBD2 (5 bases each). The CDR3 totals 16 residues. Germline loops: CDR1 SEHNR, CDR2 FQNEAQ (reference sequence). V was clipped by 4 bases and J by 1 base, with 14 bases between them. The CDR3 DNA reads as TGTGCCAGCAGCTCCCGGGACGACGGGGCCAAAAACATTCAGTACTTC. Amino acids: CASSSRDDGAKNIQYF.

The chain employs TRBV5-5 and TRBJ2-7, with D maybe TRBD1 (5 bases). Germline CDR1 reads SGHKS; CDR2 reads YYEKEE (reference sequence). V dropped 0 bases and J dropped 2 bases, with 9 bases sitting between them. This CDR3 has 14 residues. CDR3 nucleotides: TGTGCCAGCAGCTTGGGGGGCCCAACCTACGAGCAGTACTTC. Amino acid sequence: CASSLGGPTYEQYF.

This chain uses TRBV6-1 with TRBJ1-1; D ambiguous. CDR3 length equals 12 residues. V was trimmed by 8 bases and J by 4 bases, leaving 11 bases between them. CDR1 is MNHNS and CDR2 is SASEGT in the germline V gene. CDR3 region: CASCPRATEAFF. CDR3 DNA sequence: TGTGCCAGCTGCCCAAGGGCCACTGAAGCTTTCTTT.

This clonotype was observed many times. The chain links TRBV5-1 to TRBJ2-3; 8 bases match TRBD2. Germline V lookup: CDR1 SGHRS, CDR2 YFSETQ. This CDR3 contains 15 residues. The V segment lost 4 bases and the J segment 0 bases; nucleotides outside the gene matches: 4. The CDR3 bases are TGCGCCAGCAGCCTAGCGGGTTCTAGCACAGATACGCAGTATTTT. Protein sequence: CASSLAGSSTDTQYF.

This clonotype was counted many times. J is TRBJ2-4 and V is TRBV20-1; D assignment may be TRBD1 or TRBD2 (7 bases each). Looked up from germline, CDR1 is DFQATT and CDR2 is SNEGSKA (reference sequence). The CDR3 contains 17 residues. V dropped 5 bases and J dropped 2 bases, with 22 bases sitting between them. CDR3 region: CSAYRGAGEGTKNIQYF. DNA of the CDR3: TGCAGTGCTTACAGGGGTGCGGGAGAGGGGACCAAAAACATTCAGTACTTC.

This clonotype was counted only a few times. The V call is TRBV28, the J call TRBJ1-6; TRBD1 aligns across 9 bases. V lost 0 bases and J lost 6; bases outside the gene matches: 0. This CDR3 has 15 amino acids. The germline gives CDR1 MDHEN, CDR2 SYDVKM. The CDR3 region is CASSLWTGGNSPLHF. CDR3 sequence (DNA): TGTGCCAGCAGTTTATGGACAGGGGGTAATTCACCCCTCCACTTT. Full variable domain (missing parts from reference TRBV28 and TRBJ1-6): DVKVTQSSRYLVKRTGEKVFLECVQDMDHENMFWYRQDPGLGLRLIYFSYDVKMKEKGDIPEGYSVSREKKERFSLILESASTNQTSMYLCASSLWTGGNSPLHFGNGTRLTVT.

In this sample, this clonotype turned up a few times. Mismatch with germline at one junction end may stem from a read error. J is TRBJ2-3 and V is TRBV12-3 or TRBV12-4; 15 bases align to TRBD2. The CDR3 has 18 residues. CDR3 residues: CACSSPYWTSGRVDTQYF. The CDR3, as DNA: TGTGCCTGCAGTTCCCCCTACTGGACTAGCGGGAGGGTAGATACGCAGTATTTT.

This chain connects TRBV20-1 to TRBJ2-6; D gene unclear. Germline-derived CDR1 and CDR2 are DFQATT and SNEGSKA (reference sequence). CDR3 length: 14 residues. The V end was cut by 3 bases, the J end by 4 bases, with 10 bases between. In nucleotides, the CDR3 is TGCAGTGCTAGCCCCGCGGACGGGGCCAACGTCCTGACTTTC. It is translated as CSASPADGANVLTF.

This clonotype occurred many times. V gene TRBV3-1 combines with J gene TRBJ2-3; D not resolved. Germline CDR1 is LGHDT and CDR2 is YNNKEL (reference sequence). The CDR3 runs to 17 residues. V shed 0 bases and J shed 4 bases, with 17 bases lying between them. CDR3 coding DNA: TGTGCCAGCAGCCAAGAAGAGGATACTCTGGGGTCAGATACGCAGTATTTT. Protein sequence: CASSQEEDTLGSDTQYF.

The chain carries TRBV29-1 and TRBJ1-1, with unresolved D. V lost 5 bases to trimming and J lost 3 bases, with 4 bases between them. The length of the CDR3 is 10 residues. In germline, CDR1 is SQVTM, CDR2 ANQGSEA. CDR3 nucleotide sequence: TGCAGCGTTAGGTACACTGAAGCTTTCTTT. Protein sequence: CSVRYTEAFF.

This chain joins TRBV5-6 and TRBJ2-1; 12 bases align to TRBD2. The CDR3 covers 16 residues. V was pared by 4 bases and J by 6 bases, with 8 bases of the junction left unmatched. Germline V gene sequence: CDR1 SGHDT, CDR2 YYEEEE. This CDR3 reads CASSVSSGGARNEQFF. The CDR3 region has the DNA TGTGCCAGCAGCGTATCTAGCGGGGGGGCTCGCAATGAGCAGTTCTTC.

Many counts were recorded for this clonotype. The CDR3 is CASSQDSPREGISTDTQYF. CDR3 nucleotides: TGTGCCAGCAGCCAAGATAGTCCGCGGGAGGGAATATCCACAGATACGCAGTATTTT. This chain joins TRBV3-1 and TRBJ2-3, with 9 bases fitting TRBD2. CDR3 length: 19 residues. After removal of 0 bases from V and 2 bases from J, the junction contained 12 bases not matched to a gene. Germline CDR1 reads LGHDT; CDR2 reads YNNKEL (reference sequence).

This clonotype was seen repeatedly, ten times or more. The rearrangement links TRBV4-1 to TRBJ2-1; D possibly corresponds to TRBD2 (5 bases). The germline V gene encodes CDR1 MGHRA and CDR2 YSYEKL. The CDR3 has 16 residues. Deletions cut 2 bases from V and 2 bases from J, with 13 bases between. The CDR3 sequence: CASSQTGVTPYNEQFF. CDR3 nucleotide sequence: TGCGCCAGCAGCCAAACCGGGGTTACGCCCTACAATGAGCAGTTCTTC.

The sample holds a few counts of this clonotype. The chain employs TRBV24-1 and TRBJ2-1, with 7 bases that match TRBD2. V was pared by 3 bases and J by 10 bases, with 2 bases of the junction left unmatched. From germline, CDR1 is KGHDR and CDR2 SFDVKD. There are 12 residues in the CDR3. The CDR3 sequence: CATSDTAGEQFF. CDR3 sequence (DNA): TGTGCCACCAGTGATACAGCGGGAGAGCAGTTCTTC.

This clonotype appeared a few times. The CDR3 loop reads CASSLRDRGFDEQFF. The CDR3 DNA is TGCGCCAGCAGCCTCCGGGACAGGGGATTCGATGAGCAGTTCTTC. The chain employs TRBV4-1 and TRBJ2-1; 10 bases are shared with TRBD1. The CDR3 has 15 residues. CDR1 is MGHRA, CDR2 YSYEKL, per germline. The V segment lost 4 bases and the J segment 8 bases; nucleotides outside the gene matches: 8.